A selection of T cell receptor beta chains follows, all from one sample in a study of blood T cell repertoires in COVID-19. The table came from immunoSEQ multiplex PCR; TCRdb's copy has only in-frame clones and leaves some out. The sample includes under 450,000 clones, approximately 88% of them seen just once. The sample consisted of peripheral blood. These TCRs come from a woman aged 45-60 years with COVID-19, enrolled during active disease. The CDR3 runs from the conserved cysteine through the conserved F or W. A D gene is named only where the DNA matches it firmly. For some rows the clone size is stated as once, few or many, or as a class when expanded; others skip it.

TRBJ2-7 TRBV7-9 few - TGTGCCAGCAGCCCTTTGAACCTAGAGCAGTACTTC CASSPLNLEQYF
TRBJ2-1 TRBV28 few TRBD2 TGTGCCAGCAGCCTTGGGGGGGGGACTTACAATGAGCAGTTCTTC CASSLGGGTYNEQFF
TRBJ1-1 TRBV21-1 - - TGTGCCAGCAGTTCCAGGGGGTTCCACACTGAAGCTTTCTTT CASSSRGFHTEAFF
TRBJ2-3 TRBV7-8 - - TGTGCCAGCAGCCCCCTGTCCGCGTCGTTCGGCACAGATACGCAGTATTTT CASSPLSASFGTDTQYF
TRBJ2-2 TRBV29-1 once - TGCAGCGTTGTGGTCCCCCCGGGTAACGACGGGGAGCTGTTTTTT CSVVVPPGNDGELFF
TRBJ1-4 TRBV5-1 - - TGCGCCAGCAGCTTGCGGAGTGTGAATGAAAAACTGTTTTTT CASSLRSVNEKLFF
TRBJ1-6 TRBV28 few - TGTGCCAGCAGCCGTGCGGGCTCCTATAATTCACCCCTCCACTTT CASSRAGSYNSPLHF
TRBJ1-2 TRBV7-8 - TRBD1 TGTGCCAGCAGCTTAGACAGGGGTGGCTACACCTTC CASSLDRGGYTF
TRBJ1-2 TRBV19 - - TGTGCCAGTAGTATGAGAACAGGGTTCGATGGCTACACCTTC CASSMRTGFDGYTF
TRBJ1-2 TRBV6-5 - - TGTGCCAGCAGTTACGCGGGCTTTATTCTTCCTGGTGGCTACACCTTC CASSYAGFILPGGYTF
TRBJ2-1 TRBV5-3 once TRBD1 TGTGCCAGAAGCTTAGTACAGGGGATTCCGTACAATGAGCAGTTCTTC CARSLVQGIPYNEQFF
TRBJ2-3 TRBV3-1/TRBV3-2 few - TGTGCCAGCAGCCACCCTCTCGGCGGGATTACGCAGTATTTT CASSHPLGGITQYF
TRBJ2-3 TRBV10-3 - - TGTGCCATCTGGGGGGGCCTCGAGGATACGCAGTATTTT CAIWGGLEDTQYF
TRBJ2-7 TRBV27 - - TGTGCCAGCAGTCCCTCAAACCAGGTAGAGCAGTACTTC CASSPSNQVEQYF
TRBJ1-4 TRBV30 - - TGTGCCTGGAGCTGGGGGGGGGATAATGAAAAACTGTTTTTT CAWSWGGDNEKLFF
TRBJ1-2 TRBV5-1 once TRBD1 TGCGCCAGCAGTCTACAGGACAGGGGTGATGGCTACACCTTC CASSLQDRGDGYTF
TRBJ2-1 TRBV5-4 - TRBD2 TGTGCCAGCAGCTTACAGCGGGGGGGCGGTGAGCAGTTCTTC CASSLQRGGGEQFF
TRBJ1-5 TRBV10-3 - - TGTGCCATCAGTGAGAATGATATCAGGGGAGAACAGCCCCAGCATTTT CAISENDIRGEQPQHF
TRBJ1-2 TRBV7-2 once TRBD1 TGTGCCAGCAGCGTCTCAGGGGGCGAGTATGGCTACACCTTC CASSVSGGEYGYTF
TRBJ2-7 TRBV18 - TRBD1 TGTGCCAGCTCACCAGGGACAGGGGGCGACGAGCAGTACTTC CASSPGTGGDEQYF
TRBJ1-1 TRBV7-9 - - TGTGCCAGCAGCTACGGGAACACTGAAGCTTTCTTT CASSYGNTEAFF
TRBJ1-5 TRBV28 - TRBD1 TGTGCCAGCATCCCCACAGGGGTTGGGGGGATCAATCAGCCCCAGCATTTT CASIPTGVGGINQPQHF
TRBJ1-2 TRBV5-1 - - TGCGCCACCAAACTCGCCGGGGGAGACACTAACACCTTC CATKLAGGDTNTF
TRBJ1-1 TRBV19 - TRBD1 TGTGCCAGTAGCACGGGACAGGGGAGGGGGACTGAAGCTTTCTTT CASSTGQGRGTEAFF
TRBJ2-7 TRBV9 once - TGTGCCAGCAGCGTAGCGGGGTCCTTAAGCTACGAGCAGTACTTC CASSVAGSLSYEQYF
TRBJ1-1 TRBV6-5 - - TGTGCCAGCAGTCGAGGTCCTGAAGCTTTCTTT CASSRGPEAFF
TRBJ1-1 TRBV18 - - TGTGCCAGCTCACCACCGAAAGCGAACACTGAAGCTTTCTTT CASSPPKANTEAFF
TRBJ2-6 TRBV19 - - TGTGCCAGTAGTATCAACTCTGGGGCCAACGTCCTGACTTTC CASSINSGANVLTF
TRBJ1-4 TRBV5-1 - TRBD1 TGCGCCAGCAGCTTGAATTCGGACAGGGCCTCTGGACTGTTTTTT CASSLNSDRASGLFF
TRBJ1-1 TRBV2 - - TGTGCCAGCAGGGACAGCCTCCTCACTGAAGCTTTCTTT CASRDSLLTEAFF
TRBJ2-3 TRBV6-5 - - TGTGCCAGCAGTTCAGACAGGTTCACAGATACGCAGTATTTT CASSSDRFTDTQYF
TRBJ2-7 TRBV6-2/TRBV6-3 - TRBD1 TGTGCCAGCAGTAGTGGGGACAGCTACTTCGAGCAGTACTTC CASSSGDSYFEQYF